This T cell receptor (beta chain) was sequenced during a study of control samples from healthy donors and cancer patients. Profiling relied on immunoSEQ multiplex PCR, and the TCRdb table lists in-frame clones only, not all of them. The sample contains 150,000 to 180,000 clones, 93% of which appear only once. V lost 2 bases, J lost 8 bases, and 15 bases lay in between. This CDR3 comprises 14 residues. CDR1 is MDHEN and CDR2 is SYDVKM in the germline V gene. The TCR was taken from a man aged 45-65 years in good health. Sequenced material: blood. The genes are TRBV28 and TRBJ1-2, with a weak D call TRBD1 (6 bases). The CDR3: CASSLLQTTGGYTF. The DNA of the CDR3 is TGTGCCAGCAGTTTACTTCAAACCACAGGGGGCTACACCTTC.